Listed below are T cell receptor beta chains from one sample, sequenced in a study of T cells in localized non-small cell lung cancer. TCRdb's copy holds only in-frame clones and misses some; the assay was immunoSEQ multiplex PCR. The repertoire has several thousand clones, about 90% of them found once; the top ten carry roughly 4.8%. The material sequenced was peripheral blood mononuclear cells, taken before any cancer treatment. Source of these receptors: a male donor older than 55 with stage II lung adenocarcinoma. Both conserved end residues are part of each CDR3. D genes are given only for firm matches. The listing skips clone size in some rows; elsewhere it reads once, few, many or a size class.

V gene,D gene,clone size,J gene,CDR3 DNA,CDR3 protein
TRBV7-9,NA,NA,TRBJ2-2,TGTGCCAACCCCGCGGGCCAGGGAGTCCTCGGGGAGCTGTTTTTT,CANPAGQGVLGELFF
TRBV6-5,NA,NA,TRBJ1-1,TGTGCCAGCAGATATAACAGGGACCCGAACACTGAAGCTTTCTTT,CASRYNRDPNTEAFF
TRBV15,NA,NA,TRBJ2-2,TGTGCCACCTCGATCTACACCGGGGAGCTGTTTTTT,CATSIYTGELFF
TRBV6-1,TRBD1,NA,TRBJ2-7,TGTGCCAGCAGTCGAGCAGGACAGGGGACCTACGAGCAGTACTTC,CASSRAGQGTYEQYF
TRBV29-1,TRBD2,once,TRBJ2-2,TGCAGCGTGCCCACTAGCGGGGGTAACACCGGGGAGCTGTTTTTT,CSVPTSGGNTGELFF
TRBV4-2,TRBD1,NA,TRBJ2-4,TGTGCCAGCAGCTCCGGGACAGCTATACGCATTCAGTACTTC,CASSSGTAIRIQYF
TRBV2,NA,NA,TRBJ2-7,TGTGCCAGCAGATTATCGGGGCACGAGCAGTACTTC,CASRLSGHEQYF
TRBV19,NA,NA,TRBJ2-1,TGTGCCAGCCTACCGAGACTAGGGTCCTACAATGAGCAGTTCTTC,CASLPRLGSYNEQFF
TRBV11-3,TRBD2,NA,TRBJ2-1,TGTGCCAGCAGCGAGACTAGCGGGGGGGCCGGTGAGCAGTTCTTC,CASSETSGGAGEQFF
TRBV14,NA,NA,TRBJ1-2,TGTGCCAGCAGCCAAGTCAGTTCGTACAGGGACTATGGCTACACCTTC,CASSQVSSYRDYGYTF